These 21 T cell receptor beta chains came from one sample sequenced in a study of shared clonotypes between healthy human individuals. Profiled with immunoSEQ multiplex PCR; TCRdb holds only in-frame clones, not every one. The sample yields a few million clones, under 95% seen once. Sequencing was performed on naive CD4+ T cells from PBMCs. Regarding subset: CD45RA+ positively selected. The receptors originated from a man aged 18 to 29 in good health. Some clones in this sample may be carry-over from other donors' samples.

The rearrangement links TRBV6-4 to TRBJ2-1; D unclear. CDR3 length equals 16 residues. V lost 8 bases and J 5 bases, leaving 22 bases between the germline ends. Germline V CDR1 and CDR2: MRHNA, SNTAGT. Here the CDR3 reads CASPRCEMRQDNEQFF. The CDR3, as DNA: TGTGCCAGCCCACGTTGTGAGATGAGGCAGGACAATGAGCAGTTCTTC.

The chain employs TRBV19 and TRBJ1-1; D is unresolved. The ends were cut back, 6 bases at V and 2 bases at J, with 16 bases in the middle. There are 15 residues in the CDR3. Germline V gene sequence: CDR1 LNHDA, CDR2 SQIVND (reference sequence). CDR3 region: CASSIPPGKNTEAFF. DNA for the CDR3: TGTGCCAGTAGCATCCCGCCGGGAAAAAACACTGAAGCTTTCTTT. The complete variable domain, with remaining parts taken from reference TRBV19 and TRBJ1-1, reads DGGITQSPKYLFRKEGQNVTLSCEQNLNHDAMYWYRQDPGQGLRLIYYSQIVNDFQKGDIAEGYSVSREKKESFPLTVTSAQKNPTAFYLCASSIPPGKNTEAFFGQGTRLTVV.

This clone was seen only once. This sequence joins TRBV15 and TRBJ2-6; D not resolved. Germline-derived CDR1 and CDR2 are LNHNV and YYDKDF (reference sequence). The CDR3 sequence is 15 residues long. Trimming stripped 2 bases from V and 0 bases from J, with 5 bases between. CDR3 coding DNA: TGTGCCACCAGCAGAAGGGACTCTGGGGCCAACGTCCTGACTTTC. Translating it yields CATSRRDSGANVLTF.

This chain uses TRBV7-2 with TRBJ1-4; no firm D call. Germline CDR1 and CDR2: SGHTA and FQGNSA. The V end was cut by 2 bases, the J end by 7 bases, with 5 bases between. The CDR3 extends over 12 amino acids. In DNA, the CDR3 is TGTGCCAGCAGCTTACCGGGTGAAAAACTGTTTTTT. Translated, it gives CASSLPGEKLFF. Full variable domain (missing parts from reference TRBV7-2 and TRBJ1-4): GAGVSQSPSNKVTEKGKDVELRCDPISGHTALYWYRQSLGQGLEFLIYFQGNSAPDKSGLPSDRFSAERTGGSVSTLTIQRTQQEDSAVYLCASSLPGEKLFFGSGTQLSVL.

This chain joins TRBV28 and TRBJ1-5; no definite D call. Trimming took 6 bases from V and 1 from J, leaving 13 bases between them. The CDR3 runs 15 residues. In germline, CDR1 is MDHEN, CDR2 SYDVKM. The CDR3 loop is CASRSAGESNQPQHF. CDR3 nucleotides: TGTGCCAGCAGGTCGGCCGGGGAGAGCAATCAGCCCCAGCATTTT.

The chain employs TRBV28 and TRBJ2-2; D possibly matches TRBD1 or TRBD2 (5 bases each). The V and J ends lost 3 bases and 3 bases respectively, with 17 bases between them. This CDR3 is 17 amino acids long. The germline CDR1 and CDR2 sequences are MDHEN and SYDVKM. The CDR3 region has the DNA TGTGCCAGCAGTTTCATACTCGGGGCAGGGCACACCGGGGAGCTGTTTTTT. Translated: CASSFILGAGHTGELFF.

CDR3 loop: CASSQETLSGYEQYF. The CDR3 DNA follows: TGCGCCAGCAGCCAAGAAACTTTGAGCGGCTACGAGCAGTACTTC. V gene TRBV4-1 combines with J gene TRBJ2-7, with D maybe TRBD2 (5 bases). This CDR3 is built from 15 residues. Germline V gene sequence: CDR1 MGHRA, CDR2 YSYEKL. V lost 0 bases to trimming and J lost 3 bases, with 12 bases between them.

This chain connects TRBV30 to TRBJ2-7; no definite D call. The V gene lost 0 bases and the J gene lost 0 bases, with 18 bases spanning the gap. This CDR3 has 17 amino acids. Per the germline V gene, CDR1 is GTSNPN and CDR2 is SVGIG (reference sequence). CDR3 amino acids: CAWSVTFGRPYSYEQYF. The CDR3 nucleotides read TGTGCCTGGAGTGTTACGTTCGGGCGCCCGTACTCCTACGAGCAGTACTTC. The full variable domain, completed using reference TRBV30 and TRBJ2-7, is SQTIHQWPATLVQPVGSPLSLECTVEGTSNPNLYWYRQAAGRGLQLLFYSVGIGQISSEVPQNLSASRPQDRQFILSSKKLLLSDSGFYLCAWSVTFGRPYSYEQYFGPGTRLTVT.

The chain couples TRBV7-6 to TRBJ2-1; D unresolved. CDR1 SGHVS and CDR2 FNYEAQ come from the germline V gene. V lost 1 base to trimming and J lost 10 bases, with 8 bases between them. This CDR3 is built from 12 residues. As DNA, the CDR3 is TGTGCCAGCAGCTTAGTTAGTAACGAGCAGTTCTTC. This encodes CASSLVSNEQFF.

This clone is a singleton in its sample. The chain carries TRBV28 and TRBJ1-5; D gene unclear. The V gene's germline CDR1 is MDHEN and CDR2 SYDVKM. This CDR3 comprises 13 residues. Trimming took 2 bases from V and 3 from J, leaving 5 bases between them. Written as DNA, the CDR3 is TGTGCCAGCAGTTTAGATTTCAATCAGCCCCAGCATTTT. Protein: CASSLDFNQPQHF.

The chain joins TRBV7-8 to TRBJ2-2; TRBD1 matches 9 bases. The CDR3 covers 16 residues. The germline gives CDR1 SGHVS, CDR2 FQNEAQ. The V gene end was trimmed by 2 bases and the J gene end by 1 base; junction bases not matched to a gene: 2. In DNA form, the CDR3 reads TGTGCCAGCAGCTTACAGGACAGGGGGAACACCGGGGAGCTGTTTTTT. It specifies CASSLQDRGNTGELFF. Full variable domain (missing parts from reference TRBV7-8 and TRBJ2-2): GAGVSQSPRYKVAKRGQDVALRCDPISGHVSLFWYQQALGQGPEFLTYFQNEAQLDKSGLPSDRFFAERPEGSVSTLKIQRTQQEDSAVYLCASSLQDRGNTGELFFGEGSRLTVL.

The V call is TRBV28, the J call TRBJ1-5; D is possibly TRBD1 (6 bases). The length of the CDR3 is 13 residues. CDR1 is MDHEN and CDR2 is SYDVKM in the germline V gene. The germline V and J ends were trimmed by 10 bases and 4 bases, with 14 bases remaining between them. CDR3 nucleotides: TGTGCCACTGGCCGGACAGCAAATCAGCCCCAGCATTTT. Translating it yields CATGRTANQPQHF.

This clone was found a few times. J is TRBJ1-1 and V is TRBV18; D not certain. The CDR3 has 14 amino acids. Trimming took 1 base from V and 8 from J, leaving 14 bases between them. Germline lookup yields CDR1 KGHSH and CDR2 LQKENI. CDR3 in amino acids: CASSPLSAQPEAFF. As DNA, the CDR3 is TGTGCCAGCTCACCACTAAGTGCGCAGCCGGAAGCTTTCTTT.

The CDR3 DNA follows: TGTGCCAGCCACGCATGGGGTGAGCAGTTCTTC. Protein sequence: CASHAWGEQFF. The rearrangement links TRBV28 to TRBJ2-1; D is ambiguous. V was cut by 8 bases and J by 9 bases, with 11 bases left in between. CDR1 is MDHEN and CDR2 is SYDVKM in the germline V gene. CDR3 length: 11 residues. Together with reference TRBV28 and TRBJ2-1, the CDR3 gives the full variable domain: DVKVTQSSRYLVKRTGEKVFLECVQDMDHENMFWYRQDPGLGLRLIYFSYDVKMKEKGDIPEGYSVSREKKERFSLILESASTNQTSMYLCASHAWGEQFFGPGTRLTVL.

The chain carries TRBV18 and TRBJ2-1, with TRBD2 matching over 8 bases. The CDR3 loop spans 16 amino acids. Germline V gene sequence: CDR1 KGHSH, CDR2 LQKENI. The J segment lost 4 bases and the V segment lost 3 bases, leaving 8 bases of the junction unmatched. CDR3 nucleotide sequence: TGTGCCAGCTCACCTTACACTAGCGGAGTGTACAATGAGCAGTTCTTC. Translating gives CASSPYTSGVYNEQFF.

Here the CDR3 DNA reads TGCGCCAGCAGGGTACAGGGGAACACTGAAGCTTTCTTT. Translation: CASRVQGNTEAFF. J is TRBJ1-1 and V is TRBV5-1; D perhaps matches TRBD1 (6 bases). The CDR3 loop spans 13 amino acids. Trimming stripped 5 bases from V and 1 base from J, with 9 bases between. Germline V gene lookup returns CDR1 SGHRS and CDR2 YFSETQ.

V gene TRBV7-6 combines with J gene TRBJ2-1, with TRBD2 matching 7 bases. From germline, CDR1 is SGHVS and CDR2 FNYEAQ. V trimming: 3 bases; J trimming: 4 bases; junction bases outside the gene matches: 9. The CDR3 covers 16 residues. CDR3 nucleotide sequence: TGTGCCAGCAGCTTCCTCGGCGGGAGAGCGTACAATGAGCAGTTCTTC. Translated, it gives CASSFLGGRAYNEQFF.

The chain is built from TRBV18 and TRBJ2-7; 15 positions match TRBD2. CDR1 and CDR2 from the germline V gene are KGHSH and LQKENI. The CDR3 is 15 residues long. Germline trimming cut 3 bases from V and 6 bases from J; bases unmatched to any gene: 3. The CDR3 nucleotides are TGTGCCAGCTCACCGGGACTAGCGGGAGGTTTCGAGCAGTACTTC. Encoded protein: CASSPGLAGGFEQYF.

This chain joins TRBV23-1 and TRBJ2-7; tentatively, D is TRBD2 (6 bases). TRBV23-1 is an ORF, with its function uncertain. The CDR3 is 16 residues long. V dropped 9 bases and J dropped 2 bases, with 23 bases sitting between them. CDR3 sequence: CARSLREAGPAYEQYF. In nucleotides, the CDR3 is TGCGCCAGGTCACTTAGGGAGGCGGGACCAGCCTACGAGCAGTACTTC.

CDR3 protein: CASSIVVRGTNEKLFF. CDR3 DNA sequence: TGTGCCAGTAGTATAGTTGTCAGGGGCACTAATGAAAAACTGTTTTTT. V is TRBV19 and J is TRBJ1-4; tentative D call: TRBD1 (6 bases). Germline V gene sequence: CDR1 LNHDA, CDR2 SQIVND (reference sequence). The V end was cut by 1 base, the J end by 2 bases, with 11 bases between. The CDR3 runs to 16 residues.

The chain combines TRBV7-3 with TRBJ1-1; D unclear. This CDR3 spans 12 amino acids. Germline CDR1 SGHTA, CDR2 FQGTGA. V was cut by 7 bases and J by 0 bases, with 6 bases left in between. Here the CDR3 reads CASKGLNTEAFF. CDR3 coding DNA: TGTGCCAGCAAGGGCCTGAACACTGAAGCTTTCTTT.